The rows below give T cell receptor beta chains drawn from one sample of a study of cytomegalovirus exposure and HLA in healthy donors. TCRdb's copy holds only in-frame clones and misses some; the assay was immunoSEQ multiplex PCR. The sample records 200,000 to 300,000 clones, approximately 85% being singletons. Input material: PBMCs. The receptors come from a woman between 35 and 50 years old in good health and CMV-seropositive. Both conserved end residues are part of each CDR3. Each record gives: CDR3 protein, CDR3 DNA, J gene, V gene, clone size, D gene. The D gene is left open where the match is weak. Clone size is stated in some rows and not others, as once, few, many or a class when expanded.

CDR3aa: CASSLVVFRDNEQLF
CDR3nt: TGCGCCAGCAGCTTGGTGGTTTTCAGGGACAATGAGCAGCTCTTC
j_gene: TRBJ2-1
v_gene: TRBV5-1
abundance: NA
d_gene: NA

CDR3aa: CASSSGPGQDYYEQYF
CDR3nt: TGTGCCAGCAGCTCGGGACCGGGACAGGATTACTACGAGCAGTACTTC
j_gene: TRBJ2-7
v_gene: TRBV7-6
abundance: NA
d_gene: TRBD1

CDR3aa: CASSDGVRETQYF
CDR3nt: TGTGCCAGCAGTGACGGGGTAAGAGAGACCCAGTACTTC
j_gene: TRBJ2-5
v_gene: TRBV6-1
abundance: NA
d_gene: NA

CDR3aa: CSGGGFGEQFF
CDR3nt: TGCAGCGGGGGGGGTTTTGGTGAGCAGTTCTTC
j_gene: TRBJ2-1
v_gene: TRBV29-1
abundance: NA
d_gene: TRBD2

CDR3aa: CSVRTGQGAVYEQYF
CDR3nt: TGCAGCGTAAGAACGGGACAGGGGGCAGTTTACGAGCAGTACTTC
j_gene: TRBJ2-7
v_gene: TRBV29-1
abundance: NA
d_gene: TRBD1

CDR3aa: CSERQSGIGNEQFF
CDR3nt: TGCAGCGAAAGACAAAGCGGGATAGGCAATGAGCAGTTCTTC
j_gene: TRBJ2-1
v_gene: TRBV29-1
abundance: few
d_gene: TRBD2

CDR3aa: CASSPTRGTALYSPLHF
CDR3nt: TGTGCCAGCAGCCCTACAAGAGGGACAGCACTTTATTCACCCCTCCACTTT
j_gene: TRBJ1-6
v_gene: TRBV28
abundance: NA
d_gene: TRBD1

CDR3aa: CAWSVHVGLGNEQFF
CDR3nt: TGTGCCTGGAGTGTACACGTTGGTCTTGGCAATGAGCAGTTCTTC
j_gene: TRBJ2-1
v_gene: TRBV30
abundance: NA
d_gene: NA

CDR3aa: CASSRSWGVNTEAFF
CDR3nt: TGTGCCAGCAGTCGAAGCTGGGGAGTGAACACTGAAGCTTTCTTT
j_gene: TRBJ1-1
v_gene: TRBV27
abundance: NA
d_gene: NA

CDR3aa: CASSADMTHNYGYTF
CDR3nt: TGTGCCAGCAGTGCAGACATGACACATAACTATGGCTACACCTTC
j_gene: TRBJ1-2
v_gene: TRBV27
abundance: NA
d_gene: NA

CDR3aa: CASSQTGANEQFF
CDR3nt: TGTGCCAGCAGCCAGACAGGAGCCAATGAGCAGTTCTTC
j_gene: TRBJ2-1
v_gene: TRBV11-3
abundance: NA
d_gene: NA

CDR3aa: CASSQGQGGEKLFF
CDR3nt: TGTGCCAGCTCGCAGGGACAGGGCGGTGAAAAACTGTTTTTT
j_gene: TRBJ1-4
v_gene: TRBV18
abundance: NA
d_gene: TRBD1

CDR3aa: CASSLDLNTEAFF
CDR3nt: TGTGCCAGCAGTCTAGATTTGAACACTGAAGCTTTCTTT
j_gene: TRBJ1-1
v_gene: TRBV7-9
abundance: NA
d_gene: NA

CDR3aa: CASSPDRGRTSNEQFF
CDR3nt: TGTGCCAGCAGCCCGGACAGGGGGCGGACCTCCAATGAGCAGTTCTTC
j_gene: TRBJ2-1
v_gene: TRBV27
abundance: NA
d_gene: TRBD1

CDR3aa: CAWSVRLGEQYF
CDR3nt: TGTGCCTGGAGTGTGAGACTAGGGGAGCAGTACTTC
j_gene: TRBJ2-7
v_gene: TRBV30
abundance: NA
d_gene: NA

CDR3aa: CAWGYRDSYNEQFF
CDR3nt: TGTGCCTGGGGGTACCGGGACTCCTACAATGAGCAGTTCTTC
j_gene: TRBJ2-1
v_gene: TRBV30
abundance: NA
d_gene: NA

CDR3aa: CATSRGLAGPGITGELFF
CDR3nt: TGTGCCACCAGCAGAGGACTAGCGGGTCCGGGCATCACCGGGGAGCTGTTTTTT
j_gene: TRBJ2-2
v_gene: TRBV15
abundance: NA
d_gene: TRBD2

CDR3aa: CASSQYRGDEQFF
CDR3nt: TGCGCCAGCAGCCAATACAGGGGCGATGAGCAGTTCTTC
j_gene: TRBJ2-1
v_gene: TRBV4-3
abundance: few
d_gene: TRBD1

CDR3aa: CASSFGLGSSGNTIYF
CDR3nt: TGTGCCAGCAGCTTTGGTCTGGGCAGCTCTGGAAACACCATATATTTT
j_gene: TRBJ1-3
v_gene: TRBV7-6
abundance: NA
d_gene: NA

CDR3aa: CSSSQQAGTATYGYTF
CDR3nt: TGTTCCAGCAGCCAACAGGCCGGGACAGCGACGTATGGCTACACCTTC
j_gene: TRBJ1-2
v_gene: TRBV7-9
abundance: NA
d_gene: TRBD1

CDR3aa: CASSLGDRGDGYTF
CDR3nt: TGTGCCAGCAGCTTAGGGGACAGGGGCGATGGCTACACCTTC
j_gene: TRBJ1-2
v_gene: TRBV7-8
abundance: NA
d_gene: TRBD1

CDR3aa: CASSPPAAGAWQPQHF
CDR3nt: TGTGCCAGCTCACCACCAGCGGCAGGGGCATGGCAGCCCCAGCATTTT
j_gene: TRBJ1-5
v_gene: TRBV18
abundance: NA
d_gene: NA

CDR3aa: CASSSTGGAYGYTF
CDR3nt: TGTGCCAGCAGTTCGACAGGGGGCGCCTATGGCTACACCTTC
j_gene: TRBJ1-2
v_gene: TRBV28
abundance: few
d_gene: TRBD1

CDR3aa: CASSTPGQGEGGKLFF
CDR3nt: TGTGCCAGCAGCACACCGGGACAGGGCGAGGGTGGAAAACTGTTTTTT
j_gene: TRBJ1-4
v_gene: TRBV7-2
abundance: once
d_gene: TRBD1

CDR3aa: CASSEPGQGSYEQYF
CDR3nt: TGTGCCAGCAGTGAACCGGGACAGGGGTCCTACGAGCAGTACTTC
j_gene: TRBJ2-7
v_gene: TRBV2
abundance: NA
d_gene: TRBD1

CDR3aa: CASSLDRHNEQFF
CDR3nt: TGTGCCAGCAGCTTAGACAGACACAATGAGCAGTTCTTC
j_gene: TRBJ2-1
v_gene: TRBV7-3
abundance: NA
d_gene: NA

CDR3aa: CASSLSQIYEQYF
CDR3nt: TGTGCCAGCAGCTTATCCCAAATCTACGAGCAGTACTTC
j_gene: TRBJ2-7
v_gene: TRBV7-2
abundance: NA
d_gene: NA

CDR3aa: CASSYSGWNTEAFF
CDR3nt: TGTGCCAGCAGTTACTCCGGTTGGAACACTGAAGCTTTCTTT
j_gene: TRBJ1-1
v_gene: TRBV6-5
abundance: NA
d_gene: NA

CDR3aa: CASSDSHRTSYNEQFF
CDR3nt: TGTGCCAGCAGTGACTCTCACAGGACGAGCTACAATGAGCAGTTCTTC
j_gene: TRBJ2-1
v_gene: TRBV6-4
abundance: few
d_gene: NA

CDR3aa: CASSWGGGAEPQHF
CDR3nt: TGTGCCAGCAGCTGGGGTGGGGGCGCGGAGCCCCAGCATTTT
j_gene: TRBJ1-5
v_gene: TRBV5-6
abundance: NA
d_gene: NA

CDR3aa: CAISEAGTGNTIYF
CDR3nt: TGTGCCATCAGTGAGGCCGGGACAGGAAACACCATATATTTT
j_gene: TRBJ1-3
v_gene: TRBV10-3
abundance: NA
d_gene: NA

CDR3aa: CASSSHDGGFREQYF
CDR3nt: TGTGCCAGCAGCTCCCACGACGGCGGGTTTCGGGAGCAGTACTTC
j_gene: TRBJ2-7
v_gene: TRBV7-2
abundance: NA
d_gene: NA

CDR3aa: CASSYSRTTEAFF
CDR3nt: TGTGCCAGCAGTTACTCGAGGACTACTGAAGCTTTCTTT
j_gene: TRBJ1-1
v_gene: TRBV6-6
abundance: NA
d_gene: NA

CDR3aa: CASRTGSTGELFF
CDR3nt: TGTGCCAGCAGGACAGGGAGCACCGGGGAGCTGTTTTTT
j_gene: TRBJ2-2
v_gene: TRBV27
abundance: NA
d_gene: TRBD1